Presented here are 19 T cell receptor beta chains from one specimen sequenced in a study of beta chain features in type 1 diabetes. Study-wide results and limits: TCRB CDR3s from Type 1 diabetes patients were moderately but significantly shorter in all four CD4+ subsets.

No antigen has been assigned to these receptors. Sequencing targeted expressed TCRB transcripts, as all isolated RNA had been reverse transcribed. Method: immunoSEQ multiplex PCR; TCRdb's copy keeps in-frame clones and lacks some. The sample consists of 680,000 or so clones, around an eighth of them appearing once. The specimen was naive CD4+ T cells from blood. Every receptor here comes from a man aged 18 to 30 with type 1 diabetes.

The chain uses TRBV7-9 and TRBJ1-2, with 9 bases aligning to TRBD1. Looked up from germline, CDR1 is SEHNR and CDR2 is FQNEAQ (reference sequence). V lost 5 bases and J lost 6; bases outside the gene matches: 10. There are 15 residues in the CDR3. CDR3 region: CASSPTGQGTDGYTF. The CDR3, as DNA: TGTGCCAGCAGCCCCACGGGACAGGGAACTGATGGCTACACCTTC. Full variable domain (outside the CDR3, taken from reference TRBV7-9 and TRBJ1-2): DTGVSQNPRHKITKRGQNVTFRCDPISEHNRLYWYRQTLGQGPEFLTYFQNEAQLEKSRLLSDRFSAERPKGSFSTLEIQRTEQGDSAMYLCASSPTGQGTDGYTFGSGTRLTVV.

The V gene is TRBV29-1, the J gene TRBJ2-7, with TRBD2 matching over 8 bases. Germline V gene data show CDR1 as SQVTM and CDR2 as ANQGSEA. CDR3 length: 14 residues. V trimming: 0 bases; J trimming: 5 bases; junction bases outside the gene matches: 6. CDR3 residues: CSVEEGSGGDEQYF. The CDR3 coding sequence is TGCAGCGTTGAAGAAGGGAGCGGGGGCGACGAGCAGTACTTC.

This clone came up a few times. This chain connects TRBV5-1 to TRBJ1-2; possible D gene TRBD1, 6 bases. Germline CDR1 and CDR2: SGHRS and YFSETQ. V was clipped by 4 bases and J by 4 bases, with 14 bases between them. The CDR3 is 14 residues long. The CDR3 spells CASSPDRLSYGYTF. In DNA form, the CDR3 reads TGCGCCAGCAGCCCAGACAGGTTGAGCTATGGCTACACCTTC.

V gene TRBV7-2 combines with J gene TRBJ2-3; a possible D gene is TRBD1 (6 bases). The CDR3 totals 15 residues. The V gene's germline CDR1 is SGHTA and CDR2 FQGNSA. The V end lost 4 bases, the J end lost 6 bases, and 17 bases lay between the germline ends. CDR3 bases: TGTGCCAGCAGCTATACAGGGTCCCTAGGGGATACGCAGTATTTT. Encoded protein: CASSYTGSLGDTQYF.

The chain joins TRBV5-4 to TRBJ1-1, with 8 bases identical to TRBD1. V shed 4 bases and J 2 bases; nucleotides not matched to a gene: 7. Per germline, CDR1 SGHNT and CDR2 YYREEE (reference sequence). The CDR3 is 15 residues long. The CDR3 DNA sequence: TGTGCCAGCAGCCTAACAGGACAGGGAAACACTGAAGCTTTCTTT. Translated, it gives CASSLTGQGNTEAFF.

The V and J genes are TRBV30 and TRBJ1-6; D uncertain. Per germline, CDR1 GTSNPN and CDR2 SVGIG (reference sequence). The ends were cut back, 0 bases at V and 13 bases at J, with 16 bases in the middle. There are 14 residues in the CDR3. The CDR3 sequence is CAWSVRSPTWPLHF. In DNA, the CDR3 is TGTGCCTGGAGTGTTAGGAGCCCGACGTGGCCCCTCCACTTT.

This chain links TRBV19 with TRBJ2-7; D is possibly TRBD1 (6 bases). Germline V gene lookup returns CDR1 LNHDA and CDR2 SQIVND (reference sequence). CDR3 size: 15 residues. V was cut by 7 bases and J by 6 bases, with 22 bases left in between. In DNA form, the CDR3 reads TGTGCCAGTACCCGGACAGCCTATGCTGGGGCCGAGCAGTACTTC. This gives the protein CASTRTAYAGAEQYF.

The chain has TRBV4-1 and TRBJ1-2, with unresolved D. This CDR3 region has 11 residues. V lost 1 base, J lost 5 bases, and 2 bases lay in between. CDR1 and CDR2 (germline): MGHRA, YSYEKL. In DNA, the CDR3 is TGCGCCAGCAGCCAAGGGTATGGCTACACCTTC. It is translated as CASSQGYGYTF.

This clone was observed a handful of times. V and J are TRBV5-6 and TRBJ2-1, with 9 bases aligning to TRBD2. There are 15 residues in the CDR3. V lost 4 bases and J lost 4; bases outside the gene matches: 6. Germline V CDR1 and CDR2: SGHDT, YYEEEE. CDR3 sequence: CASSQGLAEYNEQFF. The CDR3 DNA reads TGTGCCAGCAGCCAGGGACTAGCTGAGTACAATGAGCAGTTCTTC.

The CDR3 bases are TGTGCCAGCAGTGGGACTCTCGGGCCCTTGAACACCGGGGAGCTGTTTTTT. Amino acids: CASSGTLGPLNTGELFF. V gene TRBV2 combines with J gene TRBJ2-2; weak D call: TRBD2 (5 bases). This CDR3 has 17 residues. Trimming pared 4 bases from V and 1 base from J, leaving 16 bases between. Germline CDR1 SNHLY, CDR2 FYNNEI.

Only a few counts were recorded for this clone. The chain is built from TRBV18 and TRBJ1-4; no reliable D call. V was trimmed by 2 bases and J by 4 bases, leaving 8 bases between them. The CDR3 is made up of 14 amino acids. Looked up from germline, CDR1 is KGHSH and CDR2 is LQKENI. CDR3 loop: CASSPVPSNEKLFF. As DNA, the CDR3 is TGTGCCAGCTCACCAGTACCGAGTAATGAAAAACTGTTTTTT.

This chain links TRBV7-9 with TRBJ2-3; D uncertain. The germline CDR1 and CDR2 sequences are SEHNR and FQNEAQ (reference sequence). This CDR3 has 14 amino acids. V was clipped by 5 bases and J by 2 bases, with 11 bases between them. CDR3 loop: CASSLHQLTDTQYF. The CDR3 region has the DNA TGTGCCAGCAGCCTGCACCAGCTCACAGATACGCAGTATTTT. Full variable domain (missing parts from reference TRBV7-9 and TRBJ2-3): DTGVSQNPRHKITKRGQNVTFRCDPISEHNRLYWYRQTLGQGPEFLTYFQNEAQLEKSRLLSDRFSAERPKGSFSTLEIQRTEQGDSAMYLCASSLHQLTDTQYFGPGTRLTVL.

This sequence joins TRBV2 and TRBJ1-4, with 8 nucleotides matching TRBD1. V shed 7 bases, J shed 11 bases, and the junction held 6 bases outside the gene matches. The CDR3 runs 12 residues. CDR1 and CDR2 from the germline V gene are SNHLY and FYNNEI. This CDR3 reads CASTGQGRKLFF. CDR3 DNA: TGTGCCAGCACCGGACAGGGTAGGAAACTGTTTTTT.

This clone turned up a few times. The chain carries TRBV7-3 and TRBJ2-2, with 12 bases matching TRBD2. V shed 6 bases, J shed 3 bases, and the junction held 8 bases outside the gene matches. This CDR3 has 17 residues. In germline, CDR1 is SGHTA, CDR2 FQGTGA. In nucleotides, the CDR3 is TGTGCCAGCAGATCCACTAGCGGGGGGTTTTACACCGGGGAGCTGTTTTTT. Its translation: CASRSTSGGFYTGELFF.

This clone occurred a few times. CDR3 region: CASSLRGVNTEAFF. CDR3 nucleotide sequence: TGTGCCAGCAGCTTGAGGGGTGTGAACACTGAAGCTTTCTTT. The genes are TRBV5-4 and TRBJ1-1; maybe TRBD1 (5 bases). V gave up 1 base and J gave up 0 bases, with 7 bases separating them. The CDR3 sequence is 14 residues long. The germline V gene has CDR1 SGHNT and CDR2 YYREEE (reference sequence).

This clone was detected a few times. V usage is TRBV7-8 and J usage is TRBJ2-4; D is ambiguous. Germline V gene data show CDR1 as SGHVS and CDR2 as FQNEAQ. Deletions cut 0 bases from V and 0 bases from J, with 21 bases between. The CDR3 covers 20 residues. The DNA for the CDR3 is TGTGCCAGCAGCTTAGCCCGGCCAGGAGACCTGACCACAGCCAAAAACATTCAGTACTTC. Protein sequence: CASSLARPGDLTTAKNIQYF.

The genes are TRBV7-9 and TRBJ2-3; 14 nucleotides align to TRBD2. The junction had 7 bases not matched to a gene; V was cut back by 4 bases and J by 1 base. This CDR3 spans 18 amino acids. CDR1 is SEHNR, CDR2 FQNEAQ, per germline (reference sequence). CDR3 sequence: CASSSTSGGALGTDTQYF. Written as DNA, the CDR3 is TGTGCCAGCAGCTCGACTAGCGGGGGGGCTCTTGGCACAGATACGCAGTATTTT.

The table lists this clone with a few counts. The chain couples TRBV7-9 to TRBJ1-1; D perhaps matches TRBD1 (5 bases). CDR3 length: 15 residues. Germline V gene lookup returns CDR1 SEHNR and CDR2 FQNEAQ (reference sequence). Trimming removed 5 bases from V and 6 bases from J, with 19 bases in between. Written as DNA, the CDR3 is TGTGCCAGCAGCCCGAAGGGGCCCCCTGACGCTGAAGCTTTCTTT. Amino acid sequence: CASSPKGPPDAEAFF. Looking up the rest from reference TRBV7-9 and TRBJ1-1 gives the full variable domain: DTGVSQNPRHKITKRGQNVTFRCDPISEHNRLYWYRQTLGQGPEFLTYFQNEAQLEKSRLLSDRFSAERPKGSFSTLEIQRTEQGDSAMYLCASSPKGPPDAEAFFGQGTRLTVV.

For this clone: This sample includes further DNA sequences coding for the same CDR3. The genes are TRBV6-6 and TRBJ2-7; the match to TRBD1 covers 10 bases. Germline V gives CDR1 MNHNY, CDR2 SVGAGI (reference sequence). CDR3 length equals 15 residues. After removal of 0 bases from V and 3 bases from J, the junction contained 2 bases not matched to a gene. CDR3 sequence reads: CASSYSGQGGYEQYF. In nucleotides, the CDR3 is TGTGCCAGCAGTTACTCTGGACAGGGGGGCTACGAGCAGTACTTC.